The clone carrying this TCR beta chain showed up many times. What it recognizes is unknown. Samples had at least 6 million PBMCs isolated from them. Total RNA extracted from each sample amounted to at least 5 micrograms. The second PCR ran about 6 to 11 cycles with a sample-barcoded 5' primer and J-beta primers. TCRdb re-analysed the 5' RACE reads in MiXCR, keeping a single row per CDR3 protein. The sample lists some 790,000 distinct CDR3 sequences, 25% to 30% seen once, with 17% in the top ten. This sample was included in a study of blood T cells in healthy people across ages. The CDR3 extends over 15 amino acids. J gave up 2 bases and V 7 bases, and 6 bases lay outside the gene matches. Overall study findings and caveats: Roughly linearly, TCR beta diversity per million T cells fell as age increased.

Sequenced input: blood. The clonotype comes from a woman aged 80 or over in good health. The chain recombines TRBV12-3 or TRBV12-4 with TRBJ2-3; 10 positions match TRBD2. CDR3 sequence reads: CASTMTSGFTDTQYF. The CDR3 DNA reads as TGTGCCAGCACCATGACTAGCGGGTTCACAGATACGCAGTATTTT.